A single sample is the source of the 20 T cell receptor beta chains below, sequenced in a study of blood T cells in healthy people across ages. A second about 6 to 12 cycle PCR used barcoded and J-beta primers. From the 5' RACE reads, TCRdb called clonotypes with MiXCR, one entry per CDR3 protein. Of some 850,000 distinct CDR3 sequences listed, approximately 24% are singletons. A further study also used this sample, focusing on T cells of mothers and their children.

Sequencing input: blood. These receptors were collected from a boy between 10 and 17 years old in good health.

In DNA, the CDR3 is TGTGCCAGCAGCTCACCTCTACCGGGACTAGCGGGGGGGACGGGCAACGAGCAGTACTTC. It is translated as CASSSPLPGLAGGTGNEQYF. The genes are TRBV11-1 and TRBJ2-7, with 16 bases that match TRBD2. CDR1 SGHAT and CDR2 FQDESV come from the germline V gene (reference sequence). CDR3 size: 20 residues. V lost 4 bases and J lost 5; bases outside the gene matches: 17.

The chain links TRBV5-7 to TRBJ1-5, with 9 bases matching TRBD1. TRBV5-7 is recorded as an ORF, its role being uncertain. This CDR3 spans 15 amino acids. The junction had 5 bases not matched to a gene; V was cut back by 4 bases and J by 3 bases. The CDR3 DNA reads as TGTGCCAGCAGCCCGGACAGGGGTTTCAATCAGCCCCAGCATTTT. It encodes CASSPDRGFNQPQHF.

This rearrangement joins TRBV7-6 to TRBJ2-3; 8 bases are shared with TRBD2. The CDR3 has 17 amino acids. V gave up 5 bases and J gave up 0 bases; unmatched junction bases: 10. Germline CDR1 SGHVS, CDR2 FNYEAQ. CDR3 amino acids: CASSQFAGGPSTDTQYF. In DNA, the CDR3 is TGTGCCAGCAGCCAATTCGCGGGGGGTCCTAGCACAGATACGCAGTATTTT.

In its sample, this clonotype was seen a few times. V usage is TRBV28 and J usage is TRBJ2-5; D is possibly TRBD1 or TRBD2 (6 bases each). The J call may be mistaken, given a closer DNA end match to TRBJ2-7. This CDR3 comprises 15 residues. Germline V gene lookup returns CDR1 MDHEN and CDR2 SYDVKM. In DNA, the CDR3 is TGTGCCAGCAGTTTATGGGGGGGCCCCCGATTCGAGCAGTACTTC. It translates to CASSLWGGPRFEQYF.

This clonotype was counted only a few times. The V and J genes are TRBV9 and TRBJ1-1, with no clear D. CDR1 SGDLS and CDR2 YYNGEE come from the germline V gene. This CDR3 spans 16 amino acids. Trimming removed 0 bases at V and 0 bases at J, with 12 bases between. Written as DNA, the CDR3 is TGTGCCAGCAGCGTAGGTCCCACTACTCTGAACACTGAAGCTTTCTTT. This sequence encodes CASSVGPTTLNTEAFF.

There are a few counts of this clonotype. Lacking the conserved final phenylalanine or tryptophan, this CDR3 likely reflects a read error. The chain employs TRBV20-1 and TRBJ2-5, with 11 positions matching TRBD2. The CDR3 is 13 amino acids. The junction had 0 bases not matched to a gene; V was cut back by 5 bases and J by 1 base. Germline lookup yields CDR1 DFQATT and CDR2 SNEGSKA (reference sequence). The CDR3 coding sequence is TGCAGTGCTGGGACTAGCGGCCAAGAGACCCAGTACCTC. Translated: CSAGTSGQETQYL.

This clonotype was counted only a few times. This chain uses TRBV7-2 with TRBJ2-5; D unresolved. The CDR3 is made up of 14 amino acids. The germline gives CDR1 SGHTA, CDR2 FQGNSA. Trimming removed 5 bases at V and 2 bases at J, with 12 bases between. The CDR3 DNA is TGTGCCAGCAGCACCCGGGCCCCTCAAGAGACCCAGTACTTC. Its protein is CASSTRAPQETQYF.

The CDR3 region is CASSPPVNTQYF. In DNA, the CDR3 is TGTGCCAGCAGCCCACCTGTGAATACGCAGTATTTT. The chain has TRBV6-6 and TRBJ2-3; D is unclear. Germline CDR1 is MNHNY and CDR2 is SVGAGI (reference sequence). Between the trimmed V and J ends, which lost 6 bases and 7 bases, there was a span of 11 bases. The CDR3 consists of 12 residues.

This clonotype was counted only a few times. The V call is TRBV20-1, the J call TRBJ2-5; perhaps TRBD1 as D (6 bases). Judging by the DNA end, TRBJ2-7 fits better; the J call may be wrong. Germline CDR1 is DFQATT and CDR2 is SNEGSKA (reference sequence). The CDR3 contains 13 residues. The chain's CDR3 is CSARVKGAYEQYF. CDR3 in DNA: TGCAGTGCTAGAGTAAAGGGGGCCTACGAGCAGTACTTC.

The table lists this clonotype with a few counts. This chain joins TRBV6-5 and TRBJ2-7; D gene unclear. CDR3 length: 13 amino acids. Germline V lookup: CDR1 MNHEY, CDR2 SVGAGI. The V and J ends lost 5 bases and 3 bases respectively, with 11 bases between them. The CDR3 DNA is TGTGCCAGCAGTGAAGCACTGATCTACGAGCAGTACTTC. It codes for CASSEALIYEQYF.

The chain recombines TRBV29-1 with TRBJ2-3, with D perhaps TRBD1 (6 bases). With 3 bases removed from V and 4 bases from J, the gap between germline ends came to 20 bases. This CDR3 is built from 16 residues. Germline CDR1 and CDR2: SQVTM and ANQGSEA. Here the CDR3 DNA reads TGCAGCGTTGATCTTTGGACCCAGGGGAGCGCAGATACGCAGTATTTT. Translation: CSVDLWTQGSADTQYF.

This clonotype was counted between two and nine times. The rearrangement joins TRBV7-2 to TRBJ2-7; 11 bases line up with TRBD1. Germline loops: CDR1 SGHTA, CDR2 FQGNSA. V shed 5 bases and J 4 bases; nucleotides not matched to a gene: 7. The CDR3 is made up of 15 amino acids. The CDR3 DNA sequence: TGTGCCAGCAGCAACACGGACAGGGGGCTGTACGAGCAGTACTTC. Translating it yields CASSNTDRGLYEQYF.

The chain couples TRBV30 to TRBJ1-4; 9 bases map to TRBD1. The J segment lost 6 bases and the V segment lost 2 bases, leaving 4 bases of the junction unmatched. Germline assignment: CDR1 GTSNPN and CDR2 SVGIG (reference sequence). The CDR3 runs 14 residues. The CDR3 nucleotides read TGTGCCTGGAGTTGGGGACAGGGTCATGAAAAACTGTTTTTT. It encodes CAWSWGQGHEKLFF.

V usage is TRBV7-9 and J usage is TRBJ2-7; D remains unclear. Trimming left V 3 bases short and J 7 bases short, with 13 bases between. CDR1 is SEHNR and CDR2 is FQNEAQ in the germline V gene (reference sequence). This CDR3 is built from 13 residues. The CDR3 sequence: CASSFDGLGEQYF. As DNA, the CDR3 is TGTGCCAGCAGCTTTGACGGGTTGGGTGAGCAGTACTTC.

The V and J genes are TRBV7-9 and TRBJ2-5; D is unresolved. This CDR3 has 15 residues. Germline lookup yields CDR1 SEHNR and CDR2 FQNEAQ (reference sequence). Trimming pared 6 bases from V and 2 bases from J, leaving 16 bases between. This CDR3 reads CASRPASEFQETQYF. CDR3 coding DNA: TGTGCCAGCAGGCCCGCGTCAGAATTTCAAGAGACCCAGTACTTC.

This clonotype was picked up many times. The V call is TRBV6-5, the J call TRBJ2-5; TRBD1 is a possible D gene (5 bases). CDR3 length equals 14 residues. CDR1 is MNHEY and CDR2 is SVGAGI in the germline V gene. The ends were cut back, 5 bases at V and 4 bases at J, with 14 bases in the middle. The CDR3 sequence: CASSTTRVGETQYF. The CDR3 DNA sequence: TGTGCCAGCAGTACCACCAGGGTGGGAGAGACCCAGTACTTC.

This clonotype was counted between two and nine times. The V and J genes are TRBV29-1 and TRBJ2-3; a possible D gene is TRBD2 (6 bases). V shed 3 bases and J shed 2 bases, with 12 bases lying between them. Germline loops: CDR1 SQVTM, CDR2 ANQGSEA. This CDR3 spans 14 amino acids. Written as DNA, the CDR3 is TGCAGCGTTGATTCGGGAGCCATCACAGATACGCAGTATTTT. Amino acids: CSVDSGAITDTQYF.

This clonotype was counted at least ten times. The rearrangement uses TRBV28 and TRBJ1-4, with 7 bases matching TRBD1. The CDR3 sequence is 14 residues long. The germline CDR1 and CDR2 sequences are MDHEN and SYDVKM. V gave up 5 bases and J gave up 4 bases; unmatched junction bases: 4. DNA for the CDR3: TGTGCCAGCAGTCCCACAGGGGATAATGAAAAACTGTTTTTT. It codes for CASSPTGDNEKLFF.

This clonotype was recorded a few times. The gene calls are TRBV7-6 and TRBJ2-7; perhaps TRBD2 as D (6 bases). Germline V CDR1 and CDR2: SGHVS, FNYEAQ. There are 15 residues in the CDR3. Trimming shortened V by 5 bases and J by 1 base, and 15 bases separated the two germline ends. The CDR3 is CASSLSGLPSYEQYF. Here the CDR3 DNA reads TGTGCCAGCAGCCTCTCGGGACTCCCTTCCTACGAGCAGTACTTC.

The chain carries TRBV27 and TRBJ1-1; D gene uncertain. Trimming took off 6 bases at V and 0 bases at J, with 8 bases between the two ends. There are 13 residues in the CDR3. Germline CDR1 and CDR2: MNHEY and SMNVEV (reference sequence). CDR3 bases: TGTGCCAGCAGCATATCAATGAACACTGAAGCTTTCTTT. Residues: CASSISMNTEAFF.